This section outlines one T cell receptor beta chain sequence together with its context. V lost 6 bases, J lost 2 bases, and 13 bases lay in between. This CDR3 is built from 14 residues. CDR1 is SEHNR, CDR2 FQNEAQ, per germline (reference sequence). It was CD45RO-negative cells, positively selected for CCR7, that made up naive CD8 cells, with terminally differentiated effector memory CD45RA+ cells excluded. This sample was included in a study of shared clonotypes between healthy human individuals. The repertoire was sequenced with immunoSEQ multiplex PCR; TCRdb's copy has only in-frame clones and lacks some. The sample yields approximately 2,200,000 clones, 90% to 95% seen once.

V is TRBV7-9 and J is TRBJ1-1; D not resolved. This clonotype originated in a man aged 18 to 29 in good health. Some clones in this sample may be carry-over from other donors' samples. Sequenced material: naive CD8+ T cells from PBMCs. As DNA, the CDR3 is TGTGCCAGCAGGGTGGCAGCCAGAAACACTGAAGCTTTCTTT. Encoded protein: CASRVAARNTEAFF. Full variable domain (missing parts from reference TRBV7-9 and TRBJ1-1): DTGVSQNPRHKITKRGQNVTFRCDPISEHNRLYWYRQTLGQGPEFLTYFQNEAQLEKSRLLSDRFSAERPKGSFSTLEIQRTEQGDSAMYLCASRVAARNTEAFFGQGTRLTVV.